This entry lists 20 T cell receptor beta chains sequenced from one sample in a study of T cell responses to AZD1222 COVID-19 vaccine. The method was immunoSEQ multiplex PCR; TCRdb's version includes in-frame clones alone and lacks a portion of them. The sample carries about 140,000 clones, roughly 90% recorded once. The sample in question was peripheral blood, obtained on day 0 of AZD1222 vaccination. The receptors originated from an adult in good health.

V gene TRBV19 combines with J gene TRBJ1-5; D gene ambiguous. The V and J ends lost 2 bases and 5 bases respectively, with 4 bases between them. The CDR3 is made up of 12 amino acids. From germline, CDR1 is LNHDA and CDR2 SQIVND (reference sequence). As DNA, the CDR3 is TGTGCCAGTAGTATACAGGATCAGCCCCAGCATTTT. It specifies CASSIQDQPQHF.

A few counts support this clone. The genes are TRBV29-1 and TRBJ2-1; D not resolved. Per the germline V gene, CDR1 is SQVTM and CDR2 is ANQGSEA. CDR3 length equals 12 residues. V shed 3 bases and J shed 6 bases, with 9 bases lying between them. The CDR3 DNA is TGCAGCGTTGATGTAGATTTCAATGAGCAGTTCTTC. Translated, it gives CSVDVDFNEQFF.

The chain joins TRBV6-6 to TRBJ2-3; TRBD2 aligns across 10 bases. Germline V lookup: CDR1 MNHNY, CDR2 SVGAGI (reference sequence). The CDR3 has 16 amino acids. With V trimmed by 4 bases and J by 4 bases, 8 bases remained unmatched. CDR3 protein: CASSSHSSGSPDTQYF. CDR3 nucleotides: TGTGCCAGCAGTTCTCATTCTAGCGGGAGCCCAGATACGCAGTATTTT.

The CDR3 bases are TGTGCCAGCAGCCAGGTCCGGGGGGGAGTAAGTTTGAATGAGCAGTTCTTC. Its translation: CASSQVRGGVSLNEQFF. The chain has TRBV3-1 (or the pseudogene TRBV3-2) and TRBJ2-1; 8 bases are shared with TRBD2. The ends lost 3 bases at V and 7 bases at J; junction bases unmatched: 14. The CDR3 contains 17 residues. The germline V gene encodes CDR1 LGHDT and CDR2 YNNKEL (reference sequence).

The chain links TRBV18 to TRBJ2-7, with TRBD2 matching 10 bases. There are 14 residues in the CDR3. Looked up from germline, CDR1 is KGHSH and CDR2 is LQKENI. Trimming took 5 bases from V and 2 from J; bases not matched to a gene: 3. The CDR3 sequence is CASSDSGRAYEQYF. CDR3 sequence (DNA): TGTGCCAGCTCAGACAGCGGGAGGGCCTACGAGCAGTACTTC.

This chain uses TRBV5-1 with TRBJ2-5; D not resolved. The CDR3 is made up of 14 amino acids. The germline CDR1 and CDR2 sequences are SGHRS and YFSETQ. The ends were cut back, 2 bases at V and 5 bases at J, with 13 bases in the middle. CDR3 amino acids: CASSFKQPPETQYF. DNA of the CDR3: TGCGCCAGCAGCTTTAAACAGCCTCCGGAGACCCAGTACTTC.

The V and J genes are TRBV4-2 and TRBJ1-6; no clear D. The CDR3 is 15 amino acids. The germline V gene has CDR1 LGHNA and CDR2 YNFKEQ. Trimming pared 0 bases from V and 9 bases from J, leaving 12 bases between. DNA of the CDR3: TGTGCCAGCAGCCAAGATCACGCGCTCCCTTCACCCCTCCACTTT. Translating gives CASSQDHALPSPLHF.

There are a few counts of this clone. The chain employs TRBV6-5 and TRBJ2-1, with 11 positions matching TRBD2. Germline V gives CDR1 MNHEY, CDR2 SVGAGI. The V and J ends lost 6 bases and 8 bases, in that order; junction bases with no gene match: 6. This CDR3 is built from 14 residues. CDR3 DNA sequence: TGTGCCAGCAGCGGAACTAGCGGGAGTCATGAGCAGTTCTTC. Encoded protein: CASSGTSGSHEQFF.

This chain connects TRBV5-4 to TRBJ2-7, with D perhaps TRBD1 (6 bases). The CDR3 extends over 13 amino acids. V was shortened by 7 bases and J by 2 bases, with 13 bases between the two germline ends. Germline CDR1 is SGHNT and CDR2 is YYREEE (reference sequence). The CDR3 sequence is CASGEQGPYEQYF. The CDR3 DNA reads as TGTGCCAGCGGCGAACAGGGCCCCTACGAGCAGTACTTC.

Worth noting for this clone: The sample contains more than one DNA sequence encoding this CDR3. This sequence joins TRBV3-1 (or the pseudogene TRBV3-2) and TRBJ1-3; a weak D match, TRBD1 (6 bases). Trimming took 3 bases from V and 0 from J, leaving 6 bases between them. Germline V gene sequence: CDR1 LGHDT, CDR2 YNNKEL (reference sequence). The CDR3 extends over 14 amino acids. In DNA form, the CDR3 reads TGTGCCAGCAGCCAGGACAGCTCTGGAAACACCATATATTTT. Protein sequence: CASSQDSSGNTIYF.

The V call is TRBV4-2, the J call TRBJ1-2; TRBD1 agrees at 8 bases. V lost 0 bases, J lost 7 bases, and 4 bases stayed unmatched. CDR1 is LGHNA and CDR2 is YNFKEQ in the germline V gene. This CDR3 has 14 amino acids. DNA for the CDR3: TGTGCCAGCAGCCAAGATCAGGGGGCAGGTGGCTACACCTTC. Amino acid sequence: CASSQDQGAGGYTF.

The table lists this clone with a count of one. CDR3 sequence reads: CASSPPGQGYSPQHF. The CDR3 nucleotides read TGTGCCAGCAGCCCACCGGGACAGGGCTACTCACCCCAGCATTTT. This chain joins TRBV7-8 and TRBJ1-5, with 9 bases aligning to TRBD1. The ends lost 5 bases at V and 10 bases at J; junction bases unmatched: 12. The germline CDR1 and CDR2 sequences are SGHVS and FQNEAQ. The CDR3 runs 15 residues.

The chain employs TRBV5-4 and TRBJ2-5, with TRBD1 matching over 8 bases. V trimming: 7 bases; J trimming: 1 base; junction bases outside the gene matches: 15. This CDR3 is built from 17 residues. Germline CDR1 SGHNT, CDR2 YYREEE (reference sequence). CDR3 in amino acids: CASGDNRGTGLQETQYF. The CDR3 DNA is TGTGCCAGCGGGGATAACCGGGGGACAGGCCTCCAAGAGACCCAGTACTTC.

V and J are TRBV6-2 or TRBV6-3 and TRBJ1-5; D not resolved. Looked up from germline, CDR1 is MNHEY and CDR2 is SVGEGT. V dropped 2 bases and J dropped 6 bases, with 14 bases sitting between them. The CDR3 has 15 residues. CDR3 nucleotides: TGTGCCAGCAGTTACCTGGATTCGCCTACTCAGCCCCAGCATTTT. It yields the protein CASSYLDSPTQPQHF.

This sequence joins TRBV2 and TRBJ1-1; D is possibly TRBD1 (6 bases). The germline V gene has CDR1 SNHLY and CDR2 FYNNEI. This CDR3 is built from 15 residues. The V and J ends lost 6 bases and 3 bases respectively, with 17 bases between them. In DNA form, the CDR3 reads TGTGCCAGCAGGAACACAGGGCAGTGGCACACTGAAGCTTTCTTT. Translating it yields CASRNTGQWHTEAFF.

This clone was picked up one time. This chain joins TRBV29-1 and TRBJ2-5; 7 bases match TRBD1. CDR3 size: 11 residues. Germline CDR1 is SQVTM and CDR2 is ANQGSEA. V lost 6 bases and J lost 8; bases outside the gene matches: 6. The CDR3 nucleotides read TGCAGCGTCGGTCACAGGGGAACCCAGTACTTC. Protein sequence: CSVGHRGTQYF.

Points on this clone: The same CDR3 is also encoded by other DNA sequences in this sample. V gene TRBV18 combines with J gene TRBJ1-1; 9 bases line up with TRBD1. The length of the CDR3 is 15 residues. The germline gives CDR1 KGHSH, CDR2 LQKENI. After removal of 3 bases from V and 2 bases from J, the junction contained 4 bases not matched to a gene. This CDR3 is CASSPGTGPNTEAFF. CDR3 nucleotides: TGTGCCAGCTCACCCGGGACAGGGCCAAACACTGAAGCTTTCTTT. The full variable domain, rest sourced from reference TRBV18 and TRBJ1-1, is NAGVMQNPRHLVRRRGQEARLRCSPMKGHSHVYWYRQLPEEGLKFMVYLQKENIIDESGMPKERFSAEFPKEGPSILRIQQVVRGDSAAYFCASSPGTGPNTEAFFGQGTRLTVV.

CDR3 nucleotides: TGCGCCAGCAGCGGCAAGACAGGGGGCTTGGACTATGGCTACACCTTC. Residues: CASSGKTGGLDYGYTF. The rearrangement links TRBV5-1 to TRBJ1-2; TRBD1 agrees at 10 bases. V was pared by 4 bases and J by 3 bases, with 9 bases of the junction left unmatched. The CDR3 runs 16 residues. Per the germline V gene, CDR1 is SGHRS and CDR2 is YFSETQ.

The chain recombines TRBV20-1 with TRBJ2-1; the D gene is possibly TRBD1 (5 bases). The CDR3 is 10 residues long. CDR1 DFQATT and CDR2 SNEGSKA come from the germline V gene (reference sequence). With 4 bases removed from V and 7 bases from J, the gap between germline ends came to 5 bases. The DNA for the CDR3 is TGCAGTGCTACAGGGAATGAGCAGTTCTTC. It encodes CSATGNEQFF.

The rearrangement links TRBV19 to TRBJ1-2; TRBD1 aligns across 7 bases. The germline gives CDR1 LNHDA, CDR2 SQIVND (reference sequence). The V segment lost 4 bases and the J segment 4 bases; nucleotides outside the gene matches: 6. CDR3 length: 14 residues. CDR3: CASSTTGVAYGYTF. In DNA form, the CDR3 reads TGTGCCAGTAGTACAACAGGGGTCGCCTATGGCTACACCTTC. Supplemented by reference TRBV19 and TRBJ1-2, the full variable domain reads DGGITQSPKYLFRKEGQNVTLSCEQNLNHDAMYWYRQDPGQGLRLIYYSQIVNDFQKGDIAEGYSVSREKKESFPLTVTSAQKNPTAFYLCASSTTGVAYGYTFGSGTRLTVV.